This entry lists 5 T cell receptor beta chains sequenced from one sample in a study of beta chain features in type 1 diabetes. Expressed TCRB transcripts were sequenced because the entire RNA isolate underwent reverse transcription. The repertoire was sequenced with immunoSEQ multiplex PCR; TCRdb's copy has only in-frame clones and lacks some. This table holds 500,000 to 700,000 clones, roughly 16% found once. Sequenced: naive CD4+ T cells from blood. Receptors were obtained from a man younger than 35 in good health.

The chain links TRBV6-1 to TRBJ2-7; D possibly matches TRBD1 or TRBD2 (5 bases each). The germline V gene has CDR1 MNHNS and CDR2 SASEGT. V was clipped by 1 base and J by 6 bases, with 13 bases between them. CDR3 length: 14 residues. In nucleotides, the CDR3 is TGTGCCAGCAGTGAAGAGGGACCAAGGACCGAGCAGTACTTC. Its translation is CASSEEGPRTEQYF.

The sample holds a few counts of this clone. This chain links TRBV5-6 with TRBJ2-7; 7 nucleotides agree with TRBD1. Looked up from germline, CDR1 is SGHDT and CDR2 is YYEEEE. J gave up 4 bases and V 4 bases, and 11 bases lay outside the gene matches. The CDR3 covers 15 residues. CDR3 sequence (DNA): TGTGCCAGCAGCCCGATGAGGGGGCCGACGTACGAGCAGTACTTC. Its protein product is CASSPMRGPTYEQYF.

The chain couples TRBV4-2 to TRBJ1-2; no definite D call. Germline CDR1 LGHNA, CDR2 YNFKEQ. The CDR3 totals 16 residues. V lost 0 bases and J 0 bases, leaving 11 bases between the germline ends. The CDR3 sequence is CASSQDFGIANYGYTF. The CDR3 bases are TGTGCCAGCAGCCAAGATTTCGGGATCGCTAACTATGGCTACACCTTC.

This clone has a handful of counts. The rearrangement joins TRBV5-1 to TRBJ2-5; D gene unclear. The CDR3 has 15 amino acids. Germline assignment: CDR1 SGHRS and CDR2 YFSETQ. The ends were cut back, 0 bases at V and 3 bases at J, with 12 bases in the middle. In DNA, the CDR3 is TGCGCCAGCAGCTTGGCCTTTCGGGCCGAAGAGACCCAGTACTTC. Its translation is CASSLAFRAEETQYF.

This clone was picked up a small number of times. The chain has TRBV9 and TRBJ2-5; 7 nucleotides line up with TRBD1. CDR3 size: 15 residues. The trim removed 4 bases at V and 4 bases at J, leaving 10 bases unmatched. CDR1 is SGDLS, CDR2 YYNGEE, per germline. CDR3 nucleotide sequence: TGTGCCAGCAGCACAGGGGCACTGCCCCGAGAGACCCAGTACTTC. Translating it yields CASSTGALPRETQYF.